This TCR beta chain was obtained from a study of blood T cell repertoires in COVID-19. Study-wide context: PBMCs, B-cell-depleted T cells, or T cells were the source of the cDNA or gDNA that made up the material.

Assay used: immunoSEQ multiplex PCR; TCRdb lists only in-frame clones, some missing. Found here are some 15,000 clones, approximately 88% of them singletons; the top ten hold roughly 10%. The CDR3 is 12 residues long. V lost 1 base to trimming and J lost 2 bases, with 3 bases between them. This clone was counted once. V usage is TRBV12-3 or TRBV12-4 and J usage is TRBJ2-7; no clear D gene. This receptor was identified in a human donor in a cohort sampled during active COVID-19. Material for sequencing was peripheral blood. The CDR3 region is CASSLGAYEQYF. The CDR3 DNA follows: TGTGCCAGCAGTTTAGGAGCCTACGAGCAGTACTTC.